Sequencing of this T cell receptor (beta chain) was carried out in a study of Graves' ophthalmopathy and Graves' hyperthyroidism. Study in general: Untreated patients at initial diagnosis provided peripheral blood.

There are many counts of this clonotype. Its antigen is currently unknown. The study amplified TCR beta CDR3 regions using RNA transcripts. A first-round RT-PCR used HTBI primers, followed by a second-round multiplex PCR. TCRdb redid the calling of the multiplex PCR reads with MiXCR, one entry per CDR3 protein. The sample shows about 380,000 distinct CDR3 sequences, 15% of them seen only once. The CDR3 runs 17 residues. After removal of 3 bases from V and 4 bases from J, the junction contained 13 bases not matched to a gene. Germline CDR1 is MNHNS and CDR2 is SASEGT. PBMCs stemmed from 10 ml of fresh peripheral blood. The study, taken as a whole, reports: Both an approximately 71% sensitivity and an approximately 76% specificity characterized the model's predictions of ophthalmopathy progression. Ophthalmopathy and stable hyperthyroidism were discriminated by a 13-signature model, with about 90% sensitivity and approximately 77% specificity.

The rearrangement uses TRBV6-1 and TRBJ1-2, with 8 bases lining up with TRBD1. The source of this sequence is a woman younger than 30 with stable Graves' hyperthyroidism. Sequenced: peripheral blood. CDR3 region: CASSDLIRDRTFYGYTF. The CDR3 DNA reads as TGTGCCAGCAGTGATTTAATAAGGGACAGGACCTTCTATGGCTACACCTTC.